This TCR beta chain was captured by sequencing in a study of CD8+ T cells in alopecia areata. As the sequencing template, cDNA was produced by extracting RNA and reverse transcribing it. Sequencing was performed with immunoSEQ multiplex PCR; in TCRdb, only in-frame clones are kept and a portion is missing. The sample has 130,000 or so clones; 86% are singletons. The treatment: oral pan-JAK inhibitor, 5-10 mg twice daily. Trimming pared 5 bases from V and 2 bases from J, leaving 7 bases between. This CDR3 is 12 amino acids long. Per the germline V gene, CDR1 is SGHAT and CDR2 is FQNNGV. The rearrangement uses TRBV11-2 and TRBJ2-7; D ambiguous. The specimen comprised CD8+ T cells sorted from blood, sampled at week 4, from a patient treated with tofacitinib. The sequence was collected from a human donor with alopecia areata. The CDR3 region has the DNA TGTGCCAGCAGCCCACGACCCTACGAGCAGTACTTC. Translated, it gives CASSPRPYEQYF.